What follows are 15 T cell receptor beta chains derived from one specimen sequenced in a study of low-dose radiotherapy and immunotherapy resistance in tumors. TRAV- and TRBV-specific primers, spanning alpha and beta chains, primed first-strand cDNA. Amplification of TCRs used a constant-region primer and V-primer adapter for about 21 PCR cycles. MiXCR was run by TCRdb on the reads, yielding one entry per CDR3 protein. This sample has around 15,000 distinct CDR3 sequences, with 70% found just once. Every receptor here comes from a human donor with advanced metastatic prostate, ovarian, gallbladder or colorectal cancer (not recorded which). This table probably holds off-target reads from a library built for another chain.

J is TRBJ1-1 and V is TRBV29-1; 8 bases agree with TRBD1. The CDR3 spans 14 residues. V lost 7 bases, J lost 1 base, and 8 bases stayed unmatched. Germline V gene sequence: CDR1 SQVTM, CDR2 ANQGSEA. CDR3 amino acids: CSAWDRSENTEAFF. CDR3 coding DNA: TGCAGCGCGTGGGACAGGTCGGAGAACACTGAAGCTTTCTTT.

In its sample, this clonotype was seen once. The V call is TRBV29-1, the J call TRBJ2-1; TRBD2 matches at 11 bases. Losses at the gene ends were 8 bases for V and 7 bases for J; bases not matched to a gene: 7. The CDR3 has 13 amino acids. Germline V gene sequence: CDR1 SQVTM, CDR2 ANQGSEA. CDR3 coding DNA: TGCAGCACTAGCGGGAGTCTTCGTAATGAGCAGTTCTTC. Protein sequence: CSTSGSLRNEQFF.

The rearrangement uses TRBV28 and TRBJ1-6; D call uncertain. V gave up 5 bases and J gave up 7 bases, with 12 bases separating them. The germline V gene encodes CDR1 MDHEN and CDR2 SYDVKM. The CDR3 loop spans 14 amino acids. CDR3 in amino acids: CASSDGVLNSPLHF. CDR3 nucleotide sequence: TGTGCCAGCAGTGACGGGGTATTGAATTCACCCCTCCACTTT. The variable domain in full, with the rest retrieved from reference TRBV28 and TRBJ1-6, is DVKVTQSSRYLVKRTGEKVFLECVQDMDHENMFWYRQDPGLGLRLIYFSYDVKMKEKGDIPEGYSVSREKKERFSLILESASTNQTSMYLCASSDGVLNSPLHFGNGTRLTVT.

The chain carries TRBV4-1 and TRBJ2-1, with TRBD2 matching 9 bases. Germline V CDR1 and CDR2: MGHRA, YSYEKL. V was pared by 3 bases and J by 4 bases, with 7 bases of the junction left unmatched. This CDR3 region has 16 residues. CDR3 in DNA: TGCGCCAGCAGCCATTCTGCGGGGGGGCTTTACAATGAGCAGTTCTTC. Translated: CASSHSAGGLYNEQFF.

The gene calls are TRBV21-1 and TRBJ2-7; TRBD1, the table's D call, lacks a check against the DNA. TRBV21-1 is listed as a pseudogene. The length of the CDR3 is 15 residues. The CDR3 nucleotides are TGTGCCAGCAGCAAAGCGCTACCGGGAACATACGAGCAGTACTTC. Its protein product is CASSKALPGTYEQYF.

CDR3 in DNA: TGCAGTGCTAGACGAGCGGGAGGGCCGAGGGGCTCCTTGGAGTACTTC. Translating it yields CSARRAGGPRGSLEYF. The chain uses TRBV20-1 and TRBJ2-7; TRBD2 matches at 10 bases. CDR1 DFQATT and CDR2 SNEGSKA come from the germline V gene (reference sequence). V shed 2 bases, J shed 11 bases, and the junction held 18 bases outside the gene matches. CDR3 length: 16 amino acids.

This clonotype has more than one count but fewer than ten. V gene TRBV6-1 combines with J gene TRBJ2-7; D tentatively fits TRBD1 or TRBD2 (5 bases each). Trimming pared 1 base from V and 12 bases from J, leaving 22 bases between. The CDR3 is made up of 15 amino acids. Germline V gene sequence: CDR1 MNHNS, CDR2 SASEGT. The CDR3 sequence: CASSEDWELGRVGYF. The CDR3 DNA is TGTGCCAGCAGTGAAGATTGGGAGTTGGGACGTGTGGGGTACTTC.

The chain recombines TRBV7-8 with TRBJ2-7, with TRBD2 as a possible D gene (6 bases). The CDR3 runs 15 residues. The V end lost 5 bases, the J end lost 0 bases, and 14 bases lay between the germline ends. Per germline, CDR1 SGHVS and CDR2 FQNEAQ. The CDR3 nucleotides read TGTGCCAGCAGCGGTATAGGAGGGAGCTCCTACGAGCAGTACTTC. It translates to CASSGIGGSSYEQYF.

The chain couples TRBV6-2 or TRBV6-3 to TRBJ2-2, with 15 positions matching TRBD2. The germline V gene encodes CDR1 MNHEY and CDR2 SVGEGT. The CDR3 sequence is 17 residues long. V lost 2 bases to trimming and J lost 4 bases; unmatched junction nucleotides: 2. CDR3 loop: CASSYPGLAGGTGELFF. CDR3 coding DNA: TGTGCCAGCAGTTACCCGGGACTAGCGGGGGGCACCGGGGAGCTGTTTTTT.

This clonotype was seen more than once but under ten times. The chain has TRBV12-3 or TRBV12-4 and TRBJ2-1; 7 positions match TRBD2. The CDR3 length is 15 residues. V shed 5 bases, J shed 6 bases, and the junction held 10 bases outside the gene matches. CDR3 in amino acids: CASSQGLGWGNEQFF. CDR3 bases: TGTGCCAGCAGTCAAGGACTAGGGTGGGGCAATGAGCAGTTCTTC.

This clonotype has only a few counts. This chain joins TRBV9 and TRBJ1-1; no definite D call. V lost 0 bases, J lost 1 base, and 7 bases lay in between. CDR3 size: 14 residues. Per the germline V gene, CDR1 is SGDLS and CDR2 is YYNGEE. CDR3 amino acids: CASSVEQKNTEAFF. In nucleotides, the CDR3 is TGTGCCAGCAGCGTAGAACAGAAGAACACTGAAGCTTTCTTT.

This clonotype occurred once. The gene calls are TRBV11-2 and TRBJ2-5, with TRBD1 as a possible D gene (6 bases). CDR3 length: 13 amino acids. Germline loops: CDR1 SGHAT, CDR2 FQNNGV. V lost 5 bases to trimming and J lost 0 bases, with 7 bases between them. CDR3 DNA sequence: TGTGCCAGCAGCCAGGGGTACCAAGAGACCCAGTACTTC. Translation: CASSQGYQETQYF.

The rearrangement joins TRBV30 to TRBJ2-7, with D unclear. Germline V gene sequence: CDR1 GTSNPN, CDR2 SVGIG (reference sequence). V lost 2 bases and J 2 bases, leaving 7 bases between the germline ends. CDR3 size: 12 residues. This CDR3 reads CAWSQTAYEQYF. The CDR3 DNA is TGTGCCTGGAGTCAAACAGCCTACGAGCAGTACTTC. Full variable domain (outside the CDR3, taken from reference TRBV30 and TRBJ2-7): SQTIHQWPATLVQPVGSPLSLECTVEGTSNPNLYWYRQAAGRGLQLLFYSVGIGQISSEVPQNLSASRPQDRQFILSSKKLLLSDSGFYLCAWSQTAYEQYFGPGTRLTVT.

V usage is TRBV4-1 and J usage is TRBJ1-1; 9 nucleotides match TRBD1. V was pared by 4 bases and J by 1 base, with 10 bases of the junction left unmatched. The CDR3 is 17 amino acids. CDR1 is MGHRA, CDR2 YSYEKL, per germline. CDR3 nucleotide sequence: TGCGCCAGCAGCCGATCGGATCTGACAGGGGGGAACACTGAAGCTTTCTTT. Its protein is CASSRSDLTGGNTEAFF.

V gene TRBV30 combines with J gene TRBJ1-5; D uncertain. Per germline, CDR1 GTSNPN and CDR2 SVGIG (reference sequence). The germline V and J ends were trimmed by 1 base and 1 base, with 8 bases remaining between them. The CDR3 totals 14 residues. The CDR3 region has the DNA TGTGCCTGGAGTGGCACAGCCAGCAATCAGCCCCAGCATTTT. Protein product: CAWSGTASNQPQHF.